Presented here are 5 T cell receptor beta chains from one specimen sequenced in a study of response to subunit inactivated influenza vaccine. TCRdb reprocessed the RT-PCR reads via MiXCR and lists one record per CDR3 protein. The sample lists around 790,000 distinct CDR3 sequences; 21% were seen once. This material consisted of PBMCs from blood, taken around 5 days after vaccination. The receptors derive from a man aged 45 to 65 who received an inactivated influenza vaccine.

In nucleotides, the CDR3 is TGTGCCAGCGGGGGGACAGGAACGCAGTATTTT. It codes for CASGGTGTQYF. This chain joins TRBV6-2 or TRBV6-3 and TRBJ2-3; 8 bases are shared with TRBD1. The CDR3 sequence is 11 residues long. Germline-derived CDR1 and CDR2 are MNHEY and SVGEGT. The V and J ends lost 8 bases and 9 bases, in that order; junction bases with no gene match: 4.

The genes are TRBV29-1 and TRBJ1-2; weak D call: TRBD1 (5 bases). Germline V lookup: CDR1 SQVTM, CDR2 ANQGSEA. V was trimmed by 4 bases and J by 4 bases, leaving 7 bases between them. CDR3 size: 11 residues. For the CDR3, the DNA is TGCAGCGTTGGGGGGGGCTATGGCTACACCTTC. It codes for CSVGGGYGYTF.

This rearrangement joins TRBV3-1 to TRBJ2-1, with TRBD2 identical over 9 bases. After removal of 2 bases from V and 7 bases from J, the junction contained 15 bases not matched to a gene. The CDR3 covers 18 residues. In germline, CDR1 is LGHDT, CDR2 YNNKEL (reference sequence). This chain's CDR3 is CASSQRAFSGSSRNEQFF. The DNA for the CDR3 is TGTGCCAGCAGCCAAAGGGCTTTTAGCGGGAGTAGTAGGAATGAGCAGTTCTTC.

The chain carries TRBV7-2 and TRBJ2-7; 11 nucleotides align to TRBD2. V was clipped by 6 bases and J by 5 bases; unmatched bases: 6. The CDR3 runs 14 residues. Looked up from germline, CDR1 is SGHTA and CDR2 is FQGNSA. CDR3 bases: TGTGCCAGCAGGCCGGGACTAGCGGCGGACGAGCAGTACTTC. Amino acid sequence: CASRPGLAADEQYF.

This chain joins TRBV12-3 or TRBV12-4 and TRBJ2-6; D is possibly TRBD1 (6 bases). The CDR3 consists of 17 residues. V was shortened by 7 bases and J by 0 bases, with 16 bases between the two germline ends. The CDR3 is CASTDRNPFSGANVLTF. The DNA for the CDR3 is TGTGCCAGCACCGACAGGAACCCTTTCTCTGGGGCCAACGTCCTGACTTTC.